Each of the 8 T cell receptor beta chains below was sequenced from the same sample in a study of early T cells in non-severe SARS-CoV-2 infection. Each CDR3 protein is one row after TCRdb ran MiXCR on the 5' RACE reads. The sample shows 75,000 to 80,000 distinct CDR3 sequences, approximately 11% of them seen only once. The source material was whole blood, sampled at baseline. The receptors here all came from an adult who was a healthcare worker with PCR-confirmed SARS-CoV-2 infection or an uninfected control (not recorded which).

There are many counts of this clonotype. The chain combines TRBV6-6 with TRBJ1-6; a possible D gene is TRBD1 (5 bases). This CDR3 spans 13 amino acids. Germline assignment: CDR1 MNHNY and CDR2 SVGAGI (reference sequence). The ends were cut back, 6 bases at V and 10 bases at J, with 13 bases in the middle. The CDR3 nucleotides read TGTGCCAGCAGCGTACAGGAACAATCACCCCTCCACTTT. Its translation: CASSVQEQSPLHF.

This clonotype was counted only a few times. The genes are TRBV7-3 and TRBJ2-1; 11 positions match TRBD2. CDR3 length: 15 residues. The junction had 5 bases not matched to a gene; V was cut back by 5 bases and J by 5 bases. Germline V gene data show CDR1 as SGHTA and CDR2 as FQGTGA. In DNA form, the CDR3 reads TGTGCCAGCAGCACTCGACTAGCGGGGCACAATGAGCAGTTCTTC. It yields the protein CASSTRLAGHNEQFF.

This clonotype showed up many times. This CDR3 is CASASTDTQYF. The CDR3 DNA is TGTGCCAGCGCCAGCACAGATACGCAGTATTTT. V gene TRBV7-8 combines with J gene TRBJ2-3; no clear D gene. Germline V lookup: CDR1 SGHVS, CDR2 FQNEAQ. V shed 8 bases and J shed 0 bases, with 3 bases lying between them. This CDR3 is built from 11 residues.

The chain carries TRBV27 and TRBJ1-1; a possible D gene is TRBD1 (6 bases). This CDR3 has 16 residues. V lost 5 bases to trimming and J lost 1 base, with 17 bases between them. Germline CDR1 and CDR2: MNHEY and SMNVEV (reference sequence). This CDR3 reads CASSRGTGMGNTEAFF. For the CDR3, the DNA is TGTGCCAGCAGTCGGGGTACAGGGATGGGGAACACTGAAGCTTTCTTT.

V is TRBV6-1 and J is TRBJ2-3; 8 nucleotides align to TRBD2. The CDR3 has 14 amino acids. Looked up from germline, CDR1 is MNHNS and CDR2 is SASEGT. V shed 8 bases, J shed 2 bases, and the junction held 6 bases outside the gene matches. CDR3 nucleotides: TGTGCCAGCGGGCAGCGGGGGTACACAGATACGCAGTATTTT. Amino acid sequence: CASGQRGYTDTQYF.

The V and J genes are TRBV6-4 and TRBJ1-2; TRBD1 matches at 9 bases. The CDR3 extends over 12 amino acids. CDR1 and CDR2 (germline): MRHNA, SNTAGT. The V segment lost 5 bases and the J segment 6 bases; nucleotides outside the gene matches: 1. The CDR3 spells CASSTGGDGYTF. The CDR3 DNA reads as TGTGCCAGCAGTACAGGGGGCGATGGCTACACCTTC.

The chain has TRBV7-3 and TRBJ1-1, with 7 positions matching TRBD1. This CDR3 has 13 residues. From germline, CDR1 is SGHTA and CDR2 FQGTGA. Trimming removed 8 bases from V and 3 bases from J; junction bases left unmatched: 6. CDR3 sequence: CASAQGRDTEAFF. CDR3 nucleotides: TGTGCCAGCGCACAGGGGAGGGACACTGAAGCTTTCTTT. Complete variable domain (other parts from reference TRBV7-3 and TRBJ1-1): GAGVSQTPSNKVTEKGKYVELRCDPISGHTALYWYRQSLGQGPEFLIYFQGTGAADDSGLPNDRFFAVRPEGSVSTLKIQRTERGDSAVYLCASAQGRDTEAFFGQGTRLTVV.

V gene TRBV7-9 combines with J gene TRBJ2-3; 7 bases match TRBD2. The CDR3 is 15 residues long. Germline-derived CDR1 and CDR2 are SEHNR and FQNEAQ (reference sequence). V dropped 6 bases and J dropped 2; count of bases not matched to a gene: 8. The CDR3 here is CASSSDGLVTDTQYF. CDR3 in DNA: TGTGCCAGCAGTTCGGATGGACTAGTCACAGATACGCAGTATTTT.